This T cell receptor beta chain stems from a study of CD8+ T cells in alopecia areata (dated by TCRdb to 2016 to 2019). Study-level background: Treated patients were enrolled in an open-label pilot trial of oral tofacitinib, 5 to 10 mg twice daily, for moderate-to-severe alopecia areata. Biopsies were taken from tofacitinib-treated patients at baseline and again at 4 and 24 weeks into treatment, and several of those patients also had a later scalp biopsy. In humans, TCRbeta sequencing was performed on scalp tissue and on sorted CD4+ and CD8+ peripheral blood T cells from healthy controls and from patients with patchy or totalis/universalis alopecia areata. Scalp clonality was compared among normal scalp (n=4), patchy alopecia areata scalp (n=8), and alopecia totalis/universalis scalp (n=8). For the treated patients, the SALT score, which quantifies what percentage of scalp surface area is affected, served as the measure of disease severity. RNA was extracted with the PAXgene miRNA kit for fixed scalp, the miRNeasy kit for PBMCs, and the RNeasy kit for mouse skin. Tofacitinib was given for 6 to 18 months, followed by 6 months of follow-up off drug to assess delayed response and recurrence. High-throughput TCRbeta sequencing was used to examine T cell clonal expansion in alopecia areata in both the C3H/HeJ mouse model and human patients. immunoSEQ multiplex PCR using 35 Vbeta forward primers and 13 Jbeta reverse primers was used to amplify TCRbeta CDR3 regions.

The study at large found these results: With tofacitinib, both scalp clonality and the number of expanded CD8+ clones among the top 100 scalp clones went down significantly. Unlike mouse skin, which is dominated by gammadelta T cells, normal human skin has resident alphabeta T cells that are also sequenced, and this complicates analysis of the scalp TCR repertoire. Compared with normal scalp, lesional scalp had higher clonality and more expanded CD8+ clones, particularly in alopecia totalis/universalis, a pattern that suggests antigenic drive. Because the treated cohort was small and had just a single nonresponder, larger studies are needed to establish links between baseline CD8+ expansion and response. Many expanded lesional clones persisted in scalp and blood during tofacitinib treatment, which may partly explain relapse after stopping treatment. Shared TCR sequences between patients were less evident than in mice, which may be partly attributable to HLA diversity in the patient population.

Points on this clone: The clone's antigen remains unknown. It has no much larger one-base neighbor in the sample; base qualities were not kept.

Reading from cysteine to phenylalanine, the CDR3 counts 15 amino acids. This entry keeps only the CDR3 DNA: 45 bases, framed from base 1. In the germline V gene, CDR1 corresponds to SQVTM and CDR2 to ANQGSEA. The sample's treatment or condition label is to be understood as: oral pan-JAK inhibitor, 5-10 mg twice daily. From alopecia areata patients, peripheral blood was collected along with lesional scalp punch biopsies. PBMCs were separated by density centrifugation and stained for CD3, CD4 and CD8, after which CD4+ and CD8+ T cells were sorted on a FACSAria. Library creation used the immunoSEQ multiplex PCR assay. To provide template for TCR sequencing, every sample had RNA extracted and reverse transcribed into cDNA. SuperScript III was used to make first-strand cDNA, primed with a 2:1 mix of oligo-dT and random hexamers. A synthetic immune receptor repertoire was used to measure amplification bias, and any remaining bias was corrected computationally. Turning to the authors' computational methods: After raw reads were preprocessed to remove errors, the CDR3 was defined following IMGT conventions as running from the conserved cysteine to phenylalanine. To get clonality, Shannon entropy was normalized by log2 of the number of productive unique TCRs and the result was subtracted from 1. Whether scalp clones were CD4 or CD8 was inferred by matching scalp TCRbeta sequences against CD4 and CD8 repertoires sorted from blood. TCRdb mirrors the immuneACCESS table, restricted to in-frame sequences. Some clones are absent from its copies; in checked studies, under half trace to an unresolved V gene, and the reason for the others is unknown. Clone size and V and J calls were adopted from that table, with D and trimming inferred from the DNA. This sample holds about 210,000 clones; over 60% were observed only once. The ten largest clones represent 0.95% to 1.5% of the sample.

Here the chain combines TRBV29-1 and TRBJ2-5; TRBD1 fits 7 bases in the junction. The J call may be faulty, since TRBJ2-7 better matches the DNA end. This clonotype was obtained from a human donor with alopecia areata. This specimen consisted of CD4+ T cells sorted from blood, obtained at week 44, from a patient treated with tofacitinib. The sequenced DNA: TGCAGCGTAACCAACCGGGACAGTTTCACCTACGAGCAGTACTTC. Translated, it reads CSVTNRDSFTYEQYF.